The next 14 T cell receptor beta chains were all read from a single sample in a study of T cell responses to AZD1222 COVID-19 vaccine. Only in-frame clones appear in the TCRdb table, and some are missing; sequencing was by immunoSEQ multiplex PCR. The sample includes 150,000 to 200,000 clones, 75% to 95% of them seen just once. The sequenced sample was peripheral blood, obtained on day 0 of AZD1222 vaccination. All receptors derive from an adult in good health.

This clone was picked up one time. The rearrangement joins TRBV6-2 or TRBV6-3 to TRBJ2-1; D call uncertain. Germline CDR1 reads MNHEY; CDR2 reads SVGEGT. The V gene lost 0 bases and the J gene lost 7 bases, with 1 base spanning the gap. The CDR3 runs to 11 residues. The CDR3 DNA reads as TGTGCCAGCAGTTACTCGAATGAGCAGTTCTTC. Translating it yields CASSYSNEQFF.

The chain uses TRBV10-3 and TRBJ2-1, with TRBD2 matching over 11 bases. The CDR3 length is 14 residues. The V gene's germline CDR1 is ENHRY and CDR2 SYGVKD. V shed 6 bases, J shed 8 bases, and the junction held 6 bases outside the gene matches. The CDR3: CAISLAGGFDEQFF. Written as DNA, the CDR3 is TGTGCCATCAGCCTAGCGGGGGGATTCGATGAGCAGTTCTTC.

The chain recombines TRBV3-1 (or the pseudogene TRBV3-2) with TRBJ2-7; 11 positions match TRBD2. This CDR3 is built from 15 residues. Germline V CDR1 and CDR2: LGHDT, YNNKEL (reference sequence). V lost 4 bases and J lost 2; bases outside the gene matches: 4. CDR3 nucleotides: TGTGCCAGCAGCCCTCTAGCGGGGGGAACCTACGAGCAGTACTTC. Translation gives CASSPLAGGTYEQYF.

V usage is TRBV5-4 and J usage is TRBJ1-1, with a tentative D call TRBD1 (5 bases). Trimming shortened V by 0 bases and J by 4 bases, and 10 bases separated the two germline ends. CDR1 and CDR2 (germline): SGHNT, YYREEE (reference sequence). The CDR3 is 14 amino acids. The CDR3 protein is CASSLGWGRTEAFF. The CDR3 coding sequence is TGTGCCAGCAGCTTGGGGTGGGGACGCACTGAAGCTTTCTTT.

V gene TRBV7-7 combines with J gene TRBJ2-2; no firm D call. The CDR3 is made up of 14 amino acids. The V end was cut by 0 bases, the J end by 1 base, with 3 bases between. CDR1 SSHAT and CDR2 FNYEAQ come from the germline V gene (reference sequence). Here the CDR3 reads CASSLAVNTGELFF. CDR3 coding DNA: TGTGCCAGCAGCTTAGCGGTGAACACCGGGGAGCTGTTTTTT. The whole variable domain, remainder taken from reference TRBV7-7 and TRBJ2-2, is GAGVSQSPRYKVTKRGQDVTLRCDPISSHATLYWYQQALGQGPEFLTYFNYEAQPDKSGLPSDRFSAERPEGSISTLTIQRTEQRDSAMYRCASSLAVNTGELFFGEGSRLTVL.

This clone was recorded once. This chain links TRBV2 with TRBJ2-5; 9 nucleotides agree with TRBD1. V shed 0 bases, J shed 1 base, and the junction held 6 bases outside the gene matches. The CDR3 is 17 amino acids. Germline V gene lookup returns CDR1 SNHLY and CDR2 FYNNEI. CDR3 in amino acids: CASSEARLGQGQETQYF. The CDR3 region has the DNA TGTGCCAGCAGTGAAGCCCGTTTGGGACAGGGCCAAGAGACCCAGTACTTC. Based on the CDR3 plus reference TRBV2 and TRBJ2-5, the full variable domain is EPEVTQTPSHQVTQMGQEVILRCVPISNHLYFYWYRQILGQKVEFLVSFYNNEISEKSEIFDDQFSVERPDGSNFTLKIRSTKLEDSAMYFCASSEARLGQGQETQYFGPGTRLLVL.

The genes are TRBV6-5 and TRBJ1-5; perhaps TRBD1 as D (5 bases). This CDR3 contains 13 residues. Germline loops: CDR1 MNHEY, CDR2 SVGAGI. Trimming took 6 bases from V and 4 from J, leaving 10 bases between them. The CDR3, as DNA: TGTGCCAGCAGCAACGACAGAAATCAGCCCCAGCATTTT. The encoded protein is CASSNDRNQPQHF.

A few counts support this clone. The chain employs TRBV6-5 and TRBJ2-7, with D hard to call. This CDR3 spans 11 amino acids. V lost 4 bases and J 9 bases, leaving 10 bases between the germline ends. Germline lookup yields CDR1 MNHEY and CDR2 SVGAGI. CDR3 loop: CASSSYTAQYF. In nucleotides, the CDR3 is TGTGCCAGCAGTTCTTACACGGCGCAGTACTTC.

The chain employs TRBV5-1 and TRBJ1-3, with 11 bases aligning to TRBD1. Trimming cost V 0 bases and J 2 bases; bases outside gene matches: 10. The CDR3 extends over 19 amino acids. The V gene's germline CDR1 is SGHRS and CDR2 YFSETQ. CDR3 protein: CASSLGLGQGVAAGNTIYF. In DNA form, the CDR3 reads TGCGCCAGCAGCTTGGGGTTGGGACAGGGGGTCGCAGCTGGAAACACCATATATTTT. Variable domain in full (rest from reference TRBV5-1 and TRBJ1-3): KAGVTQTPRYLIKTRGQQVTLSCSPISGHRSVSWYQQTPGQGLQFLFEYFSETQRNKGNFPGRFSGRQFSNSRSEMNVSTLELGDSALYLCASSLGLGQGVAAGNTIYFGEGSWLTVV.

The chain uses TRBV3-1 (or the pseudogene TRBV3-2) and TRBJ2-1; unclear D gene. Trimming stripped 0 bases from V and 12 bases from J, with 15 bases between. CDR1 and CDR2 (germline): LGHDT, YNNKEL (reference sequence). This CDR3 has 14 residues. The CDR3 coding sequence is TGTGCCAGCAGCCAAGATCTCGGGTTAGGGTTGCAGTTCTTC. Its protein product is CASSQDLGLGLQFF.

The rearrangement links TRBV11-1 to TRBJ2-7; TRBD1 is a possible D gene (5 bases). In germline, CDR1 is SGHAT, CDR2 FQDESV (reference sequence). Trimming removed 2 bases from V and 2 bases from J, with 13 bases in between. The CDR3 has 15 amino acids. CDR3 DNA sequence: TGTGCCAGCAGCTTATTTGACAGTGGGCCCTACGAGCAGTACTTC. This sequence encodes CASSLFDSGPYEQYF.

This chain uses TRBV29-1 with TRBJ2-1, with a possible D match to TRBD2 (5 bases). Trimming pared 8 bases from V and 6 bases from J, leaving 20 bases between. Germline CDR1 SQVTM, CDR2 ANQGSEA. The CDR3 has 14 amino acids. The CDR3 DNA reads as TGCAGCACAACCTTTCGGGGTTCTTTCAATGAGCAGTTCTTC. Residues: CSTTFRGSFNEQFF.

The chain links TRBV7-6 to TRBJ1-4; D remains ambiguous. V shed 6 bases and J shed 0 bases, with 11 bases lying between them. The V gene's germline CDR1 is SGHVS and CDR2 FNYEAQ. The CDR3 is 15 residues long. CDR3 DNA sequence: TGTGCCAGCAGTCGTGGACGGCCAACTAATGAAAAACTGTTTTTT. Protein: CASSRGRPTNEKLFF.

The table lists this clone with a few counts. The genes are TRBV7-8 and TRBJ1-6; D gene uncertain. This CDR3 is built from 19 residues. Germline V gene sequence: CDR1 SGHVS, CDR2 FQNEAQ. V lost 1 base to trimming and J lost 0 bases, with 16 bases between them. CDR3 sequence (DNA): TGTGCCAGCAGCTTAGACCCCGACCGGGAGAGCTCCTATAATTCACCCCTCCACTTT. Its translation is CASSLDPDRESSYNSPLHF.